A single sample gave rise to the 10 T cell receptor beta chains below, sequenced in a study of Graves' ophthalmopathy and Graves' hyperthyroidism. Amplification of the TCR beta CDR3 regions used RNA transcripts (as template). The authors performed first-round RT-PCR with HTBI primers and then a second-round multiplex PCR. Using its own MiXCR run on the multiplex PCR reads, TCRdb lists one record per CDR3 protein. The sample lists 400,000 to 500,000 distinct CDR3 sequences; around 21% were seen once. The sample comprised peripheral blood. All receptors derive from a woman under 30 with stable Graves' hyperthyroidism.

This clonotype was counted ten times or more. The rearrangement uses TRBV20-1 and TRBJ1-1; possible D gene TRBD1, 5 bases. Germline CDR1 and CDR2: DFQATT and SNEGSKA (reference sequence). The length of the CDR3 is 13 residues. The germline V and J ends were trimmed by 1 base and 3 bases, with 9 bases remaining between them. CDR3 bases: TGCAGTGCTAGAGGACAGCTGTACACTGAAGCTTTCTTT. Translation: CSARGQLYTEAFF.

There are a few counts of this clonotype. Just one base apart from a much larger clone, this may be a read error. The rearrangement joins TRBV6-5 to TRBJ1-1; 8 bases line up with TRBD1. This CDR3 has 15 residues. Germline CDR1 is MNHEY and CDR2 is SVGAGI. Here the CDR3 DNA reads TGTGCCATCAGTTCCTCGAACAGGGGGAACATTGAAGCTTTCTTT. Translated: CAISSSNRGNIEAFF.

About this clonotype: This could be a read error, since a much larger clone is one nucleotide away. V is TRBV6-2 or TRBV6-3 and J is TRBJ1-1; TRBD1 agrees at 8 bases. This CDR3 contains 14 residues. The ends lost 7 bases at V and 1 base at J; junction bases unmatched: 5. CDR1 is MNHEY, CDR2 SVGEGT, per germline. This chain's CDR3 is CASTLTGENTEAFF. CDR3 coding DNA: TGTGCCAGCACCCTGACAGGGGAGAACACTGAAGCTTTCTTT.

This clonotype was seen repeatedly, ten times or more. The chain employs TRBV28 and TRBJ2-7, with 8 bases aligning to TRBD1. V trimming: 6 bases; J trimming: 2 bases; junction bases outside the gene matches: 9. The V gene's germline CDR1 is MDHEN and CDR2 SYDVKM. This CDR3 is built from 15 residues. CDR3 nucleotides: TGTGCCAGCAGAACGCCCGGACAGGGAGCCTACGAGCAGTACTTC. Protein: CASRTPGQGAYEQYF.

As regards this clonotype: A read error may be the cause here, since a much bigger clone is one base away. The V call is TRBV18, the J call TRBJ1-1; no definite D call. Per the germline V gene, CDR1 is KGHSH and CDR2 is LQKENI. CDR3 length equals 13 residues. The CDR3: CACSAQYSTEAFF. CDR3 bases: TGTGCCTGCTCAGCTCAATACAGCACTGAAGCTTTCTTT. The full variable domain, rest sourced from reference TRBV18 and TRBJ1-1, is NAGVMQNPRHLVRRRGQEARLRCSPMKGHSHVYWYRQLPEEGLKFMVYLQKENIIDESGMPKERFSAEFPKEGPSILRIQQVVRGDSAAYFCACSAQYSTEAFFGQGTRLTVV.

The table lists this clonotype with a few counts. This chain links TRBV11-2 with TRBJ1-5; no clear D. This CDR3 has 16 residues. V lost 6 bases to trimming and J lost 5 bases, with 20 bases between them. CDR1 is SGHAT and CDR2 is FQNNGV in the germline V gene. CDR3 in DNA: TGTGCCAGCAGACCTCGCTCTCCGGTAATATATCAGCCCCAGCATTTT. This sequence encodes CASRPRSPVIYQPQHF.

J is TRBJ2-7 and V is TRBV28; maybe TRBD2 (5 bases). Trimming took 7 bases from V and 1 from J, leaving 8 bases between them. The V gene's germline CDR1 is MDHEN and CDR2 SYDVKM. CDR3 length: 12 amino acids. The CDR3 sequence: CASTGLSYEQYF. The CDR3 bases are TGTGCCAGCACTGGACTTTCCTACGAGCAGTACTTC.

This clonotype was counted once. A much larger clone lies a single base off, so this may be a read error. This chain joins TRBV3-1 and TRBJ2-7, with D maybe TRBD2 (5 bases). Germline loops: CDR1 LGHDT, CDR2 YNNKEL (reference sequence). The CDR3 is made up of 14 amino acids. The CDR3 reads CASSQWQRVHEQCF. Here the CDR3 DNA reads TGTGCCAGCAGCCAATGGCAGAGGGTCCACGAGCAGTGCTTC.

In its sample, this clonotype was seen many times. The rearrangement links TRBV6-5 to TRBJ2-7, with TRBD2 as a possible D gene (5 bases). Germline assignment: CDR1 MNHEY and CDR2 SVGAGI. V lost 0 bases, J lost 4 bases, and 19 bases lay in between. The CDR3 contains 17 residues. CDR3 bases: TGTGCCAGCAGTTACTCCGACGGGGTGGTTCCCCCTTACGAGCAGTACTTC. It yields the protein CASSYSDGVVPPYEQYF.

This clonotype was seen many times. The CDR3 spells CASREVRGGNQPQHF. The CDR3 region has the DNA TGTGCCAGCAGGGAGGTCCGAGGTGGCAATCAGCCCCAGCATTTT. V usage is TRBV6-1 and J usage is TRBJ1-5; D is unclear. The germline V and J ends were trimmed by 6 bases and 2 bases, with 14 bases remaining between them. Germline-derived CDR1 and CDR2 are MNHNS and SASEGT. This CDR3 region has 15 residues.